This TCR beta chain was observed in a study of blood T cells in healthy people across ages. This clonotype was seen a few times. Germline V gene sequence: CDR1 MNHEY, CDR2 SVGAGI. There are 14 residues in the CDR3. V was clipped by 7 bases and J by 2 bases; unmatched bases: 4. Then a second PCR, running roughly 7 to 11 cycles, was carried out with a sample-barcoded 5' primer and a J-beta primer mix. TCRdb recomputed calls from the 5' RACE reads with MiXCR, one row per CDR3 protein. Of about 290,000 distinct CDR3 sequences in the sample, 25% to 30% are singletons; the top ten hold roughly 30%. The sequence derives from a woman between 70 and 85 years old in good health. Sequences were obtained from blood. This sequence joins TRBV6-5 and TRBJ2-5; 10 nucleotides match TRBD2. The CDR3: CASTQTSGQETQYF. CDR3 coding DNA: TGTGCCAGCACCCAGACTAGCGGGCAAGAGACCCAGTACTTC.